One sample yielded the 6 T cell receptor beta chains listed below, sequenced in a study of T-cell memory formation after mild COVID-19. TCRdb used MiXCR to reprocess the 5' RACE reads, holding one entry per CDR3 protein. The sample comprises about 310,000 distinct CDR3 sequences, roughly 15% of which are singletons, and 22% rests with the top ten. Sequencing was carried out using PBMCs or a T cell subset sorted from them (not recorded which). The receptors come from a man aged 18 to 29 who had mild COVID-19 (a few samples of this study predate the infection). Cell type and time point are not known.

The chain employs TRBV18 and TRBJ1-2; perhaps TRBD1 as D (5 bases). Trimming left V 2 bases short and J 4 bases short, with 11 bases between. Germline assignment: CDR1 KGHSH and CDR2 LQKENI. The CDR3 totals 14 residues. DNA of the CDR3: TGTGCCAGCTCACCAGGGACTCAACCCTATGGCTACACCTTC. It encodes CASSPGTQPYGYTF. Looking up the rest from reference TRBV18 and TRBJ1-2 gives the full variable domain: NAGVMQNPRHLVRRRGQEARLRCSPMKGHSHVYWYRQLPEEGLKFMVYLQKENIIDESGMPKERFSAEFPKEGPSILRIQQVVRGDSAAYFCASSPGTQPYGYTFGSGTRLTVV.

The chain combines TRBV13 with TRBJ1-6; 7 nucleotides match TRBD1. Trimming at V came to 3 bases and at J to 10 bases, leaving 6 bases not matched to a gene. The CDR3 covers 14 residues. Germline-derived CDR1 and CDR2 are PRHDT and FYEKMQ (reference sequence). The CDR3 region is CASSLGRGNSPLHF. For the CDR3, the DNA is TGTGCCAGCAGCTTGGGCAGGGGGAACTCACCCCTCCACTTT.

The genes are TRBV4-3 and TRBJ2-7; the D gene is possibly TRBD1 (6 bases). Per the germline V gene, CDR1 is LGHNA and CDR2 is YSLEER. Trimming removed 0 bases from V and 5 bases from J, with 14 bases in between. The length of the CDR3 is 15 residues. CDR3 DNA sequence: TGCGCCAGCAGCCAAGACTACCGGGACATCCACGAGCAGTACTTC. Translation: CASSQDYRDIHEQYF.

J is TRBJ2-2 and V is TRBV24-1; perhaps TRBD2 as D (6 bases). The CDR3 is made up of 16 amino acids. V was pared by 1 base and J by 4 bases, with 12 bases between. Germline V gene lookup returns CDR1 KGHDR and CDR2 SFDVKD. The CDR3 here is CATSDLGVGGTGELFF. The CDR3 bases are TGTGCCACCAGTGATTTAGGGGTCGGGGGCACCGGGGAGCTGTTTTTT.

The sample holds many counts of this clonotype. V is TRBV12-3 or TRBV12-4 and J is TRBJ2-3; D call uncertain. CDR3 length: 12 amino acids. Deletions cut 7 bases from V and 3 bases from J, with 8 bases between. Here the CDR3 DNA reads TGTGCCAGCACAGGTGGGACAGATACGCAGTATTTT. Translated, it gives CASTGGTDTQYF.

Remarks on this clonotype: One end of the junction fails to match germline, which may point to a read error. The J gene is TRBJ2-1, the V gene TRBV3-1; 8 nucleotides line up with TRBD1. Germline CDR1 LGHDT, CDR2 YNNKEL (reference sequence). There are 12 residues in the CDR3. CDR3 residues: CASRQGAAEQFF. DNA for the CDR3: TGTGCCAGCCGCCAGGGGGCGGCTGAGCAGTTCTTC.